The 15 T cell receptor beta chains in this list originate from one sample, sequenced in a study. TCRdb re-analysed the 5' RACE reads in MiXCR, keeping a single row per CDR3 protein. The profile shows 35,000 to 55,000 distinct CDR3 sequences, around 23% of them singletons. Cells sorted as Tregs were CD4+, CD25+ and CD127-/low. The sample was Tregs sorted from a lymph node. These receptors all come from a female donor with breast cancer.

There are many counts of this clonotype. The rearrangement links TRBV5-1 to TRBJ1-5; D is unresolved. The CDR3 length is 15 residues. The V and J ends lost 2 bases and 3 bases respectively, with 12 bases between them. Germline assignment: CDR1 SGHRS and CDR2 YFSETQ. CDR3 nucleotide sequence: TGCGCCAGCAGCTTTTCCCCCGAGCCCAATCAGCCCCAGCATTTT. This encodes CASSFSPEPNQPQHF.

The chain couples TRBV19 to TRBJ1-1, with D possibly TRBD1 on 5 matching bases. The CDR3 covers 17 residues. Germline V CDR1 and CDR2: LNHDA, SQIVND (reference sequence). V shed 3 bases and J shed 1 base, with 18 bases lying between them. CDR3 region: CASSIGGYLDRNTEAFF. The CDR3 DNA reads TGTGCCAGTAGTATTGGCGGATACCTAGACAGGAACACTGAAGCTTTCTTT.

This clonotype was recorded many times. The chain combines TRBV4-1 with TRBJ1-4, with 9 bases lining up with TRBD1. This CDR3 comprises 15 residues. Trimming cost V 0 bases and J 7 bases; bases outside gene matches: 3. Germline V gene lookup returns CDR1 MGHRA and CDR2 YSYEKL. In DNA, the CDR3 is TGCGCCAGCAGCCAAGAGGACAGGGGTGGTGAAAAACTGTTTTTT. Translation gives CASSQEDRGGEKLFF.

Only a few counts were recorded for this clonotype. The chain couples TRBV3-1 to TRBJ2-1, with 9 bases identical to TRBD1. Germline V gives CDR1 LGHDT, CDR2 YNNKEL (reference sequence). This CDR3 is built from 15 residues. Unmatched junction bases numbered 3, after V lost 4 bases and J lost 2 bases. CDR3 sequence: CASSLRQGAYNEQFF. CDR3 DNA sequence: TGTGCCAGCAGCCTCCGACAGGGGGCCTACAATGAGCAGTTCTTC.

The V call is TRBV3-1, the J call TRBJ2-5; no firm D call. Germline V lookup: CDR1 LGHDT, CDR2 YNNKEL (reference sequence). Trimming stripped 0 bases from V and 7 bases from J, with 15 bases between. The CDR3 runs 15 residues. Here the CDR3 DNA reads TGTGCCAGCAGCCAAGAGTTCTTGAACCGCGGGACCCAGTACTTC. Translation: CASSQEFLNRGTQYF.

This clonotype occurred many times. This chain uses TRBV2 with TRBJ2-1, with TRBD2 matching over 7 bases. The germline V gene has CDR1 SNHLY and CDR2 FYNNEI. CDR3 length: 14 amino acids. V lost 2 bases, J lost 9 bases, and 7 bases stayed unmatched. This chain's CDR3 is CASSEWAGDREQFF. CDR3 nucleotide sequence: TGTGCCAGCAGTGAATGGGCGGGAGACCGTGAGCAGTTCTTC.

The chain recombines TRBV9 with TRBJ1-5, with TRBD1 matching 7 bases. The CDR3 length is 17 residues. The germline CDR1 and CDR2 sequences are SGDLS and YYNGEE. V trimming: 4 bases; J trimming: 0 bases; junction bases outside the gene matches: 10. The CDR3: CASSSGQDNFSNQPQHF. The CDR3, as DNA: TGTGCCAGCAGCTCCGGACAGGACAACTTTAGCAATCAGCCCCAGCATTTT. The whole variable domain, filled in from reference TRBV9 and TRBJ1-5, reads DSGVTQTPKHLITATGQRVTLRCSPRSGDLSVYWYQQSLDQGLQFLIQYYNGEERAKGNILERFSAQQFPDLHSELNLSSLELGDSALYFCASSSGQDNFSNQPQHFGDGTRLSIL.

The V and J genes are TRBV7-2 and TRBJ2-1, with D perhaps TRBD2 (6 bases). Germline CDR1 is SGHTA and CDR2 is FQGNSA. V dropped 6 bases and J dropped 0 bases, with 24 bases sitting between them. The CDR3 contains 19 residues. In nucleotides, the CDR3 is TGTGCCAGCAGTCCATTCGGGTTCTCTAGCGAGAGCTCCTACAATGAGCAGTTCTTC. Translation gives CASSPFGFSSESSYNEQFF.

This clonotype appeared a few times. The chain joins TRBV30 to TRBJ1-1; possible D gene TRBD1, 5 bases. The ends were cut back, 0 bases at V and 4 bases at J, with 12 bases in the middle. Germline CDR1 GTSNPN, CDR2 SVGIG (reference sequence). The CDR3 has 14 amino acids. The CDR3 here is CAWSVRGRVTEAFF. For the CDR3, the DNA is TGTGCCTGGAGTGTACGGGGCAGGGTCACTGAAGCTTTCTTT.

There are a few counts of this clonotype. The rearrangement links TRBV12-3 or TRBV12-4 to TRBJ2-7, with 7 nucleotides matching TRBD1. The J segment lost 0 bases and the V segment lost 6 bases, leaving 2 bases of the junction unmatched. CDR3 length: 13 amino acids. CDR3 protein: CASRQGSSYEQYF. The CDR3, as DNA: TGTGCCAGCAGACAGGGGAGCTCCTACGAGCAGTACTTC.

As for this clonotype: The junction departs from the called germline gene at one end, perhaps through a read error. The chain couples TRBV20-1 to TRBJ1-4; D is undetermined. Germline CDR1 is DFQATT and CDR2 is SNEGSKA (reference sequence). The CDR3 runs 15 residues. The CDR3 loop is CSTRDTRGFGEKLFF. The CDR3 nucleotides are TGCAGTACTAGAGACACACGAGGGTTCGGCGAAAAACTGTTTTTT.

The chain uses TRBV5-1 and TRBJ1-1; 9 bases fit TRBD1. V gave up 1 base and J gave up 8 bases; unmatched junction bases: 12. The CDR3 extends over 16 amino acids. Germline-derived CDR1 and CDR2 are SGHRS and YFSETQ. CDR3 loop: CASSLRYTGGRSEAFF. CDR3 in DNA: TGCGCCAGCAGCTTGCGGTATACAGGGGGCAGATCAGAAGCTTTCTTT.

CDR3 amino acids: CSARDPLAGVGNEQFF. The CDR3 DNA follows: TGCAGTGCCAGGGATCCACTAGCGGGAGTCGGCAATGAGCAGTTCTTC. This sequence joins TRBV20-1 and TRBJ2-1; 11 bases map to TRBD2. CDR1 is DFQATT, CDR2 SNEGSKA, per germline (reference sequence). CDR3 length: 16 amino acids. V lost 6 bases, J lost 6 bases, and 13 bases stayed unmatched.

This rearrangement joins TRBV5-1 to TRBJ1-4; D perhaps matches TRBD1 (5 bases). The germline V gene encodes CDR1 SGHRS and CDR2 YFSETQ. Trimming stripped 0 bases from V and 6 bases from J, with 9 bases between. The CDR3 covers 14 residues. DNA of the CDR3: TGCGCCAGCAGCTTGGTGTCCAGGGATGAAAAACTGTTTTTT. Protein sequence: CASSLVSRDEKLFF. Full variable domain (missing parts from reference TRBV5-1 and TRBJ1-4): KAGVTQTPRYLIKTRGQQVTLSCSPISGHRSVSWYQQTPGQGLQFLFEYFSETQRNKGNFPGRFSGRQFSNSRSEMNVSTLELGDSALYLCASSLVSRDEKLFFGSGTQLSVL.

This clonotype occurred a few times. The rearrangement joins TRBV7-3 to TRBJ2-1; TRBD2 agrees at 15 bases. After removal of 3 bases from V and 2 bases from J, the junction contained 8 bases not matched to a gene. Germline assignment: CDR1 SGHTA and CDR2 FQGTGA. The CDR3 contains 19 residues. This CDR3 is CASSLGLAGGSGTYNEQFF. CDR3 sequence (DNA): TGTGCCAGCAGCTTGGGACTAGCGGGAGGTTCGGGAACCTACAATGAGCAGTTCTTC.